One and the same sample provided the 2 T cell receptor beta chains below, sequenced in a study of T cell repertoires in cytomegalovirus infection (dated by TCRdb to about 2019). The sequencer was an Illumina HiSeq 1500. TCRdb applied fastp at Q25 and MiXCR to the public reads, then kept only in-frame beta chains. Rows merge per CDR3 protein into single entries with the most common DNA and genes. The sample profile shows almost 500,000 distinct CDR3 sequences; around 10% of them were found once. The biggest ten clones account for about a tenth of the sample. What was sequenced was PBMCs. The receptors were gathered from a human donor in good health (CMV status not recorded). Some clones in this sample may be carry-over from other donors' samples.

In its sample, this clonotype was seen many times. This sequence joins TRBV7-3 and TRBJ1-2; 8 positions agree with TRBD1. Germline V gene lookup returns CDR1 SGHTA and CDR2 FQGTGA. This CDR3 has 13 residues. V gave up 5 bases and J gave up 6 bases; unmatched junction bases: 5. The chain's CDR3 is CASSDRQGNGYTF. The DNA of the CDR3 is TGTGCCAGCAGCGACCGACAGGGGAATGGCTACACCTTC.

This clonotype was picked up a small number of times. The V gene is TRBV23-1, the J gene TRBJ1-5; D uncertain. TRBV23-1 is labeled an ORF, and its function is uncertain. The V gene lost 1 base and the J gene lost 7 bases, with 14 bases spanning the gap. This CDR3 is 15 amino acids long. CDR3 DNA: TGCGCCAGCAGTCAATTGGGTACGGGAAACCAGCCCCAGCATTTT. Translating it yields CASSQLGTGNQPQHF.